This T cell receptor (beta chain) is drawn from a study of neurological immune-mediated disorders (dated 2019 in TCRdb). At the level of the whole study: Peripheral blood TCR-beta repertoires from HTLV-I-associated myelopathy (HAM/TSP) patients, multiple sclerosis patients and healthy controls were compared by UMI-based sequencing. The 90 to 110 TCR-beta libraries included longitudinal samples, technical triplicates and paired sorted CD4+ and CD8+ T-cell subsets alongside PBMC samples. The cohort included 60 to 70 subjects: roughly 15 with HAM/TSP, approximately 34 with multiple sclerosis, and 20 healthy controls.

The healthy controls were volunteers from blood banks in Maryland, USA. For unsorted PBMC libraries, 2 million PBMCs were used after storage in RNAlater at -80 degrees C until RNA extraction. PBMCs were separated from peripheral blood using Ficoll-Hypaque density gradient centrifugation and then cryopreserved in liquid nitrogen. The table lists this clonotype with many counts. Its antigen has not been determined. Base qualities are not at hand, and no much larger clone is one base apart. Results and caveats for the whole study, not just this receptor: Expanded clones from different subjects shared no identical CDR3 amino acid sequences, which suggests that TCR-beta repertoires were private in all groups. TCR clonal expansion was highest in HAM/TSP patients and lowest in MS patients, with MS patients falling below even healthy controls.

cDNA synthesis used template-switch 5'RACE with a primer carrying a 10-nucleotide random unique molecular identifier tagging each TCR transcript. Every sequencing run yielded over 170 million TCR-beta sequences covering 15-18 subjects. The RNeasy kit was used to extract total RNA. The KAPA Real-time Library Amplification kit was used to amplify TCR-beta VDJ regions with primers for the TCR constant region and the 5'RACE anchor. A first PCR added sample indexes and Illumina adaptors, after which a second PCR increased the library yield. After Ampure bead purification, the TCR product of roughly 650 bp was size-selected on a 2% E-gel SizeSelection system. Before pooling, libraries had their quality checked on a Bioanalyzer, their concentration measured with Qubit, and their quantity determined with the Kapa Library Quantification kit. An Illumina HiSeq 2500 was used to sequence the libraries paired-end at 2 x 150 bp. To increase sequence diversity, 25-30% phiX was spiked into each library pool. The study's processing was this. The UMI-based MiGEC pipeline processed quality-filtered reads and removed over 90% of raw TCR sequences during error correction. VDJ genes were aligned to IMGT germline references, and clonotypes were defined by unique CDR3 amino acid sequence plus V-J genes. VDJtools evaluated clonal expansion, Shannon diversity and CDR3 relatedness (CalcPairwiseDistances, ClusterSamples); CLCbio workbench built phylogenetic trees. Using coefficient-of-variation modelling across technical triplicates, the study counted a clone as expanded if it had at least 8 unique UMIs. TCRdb handled the public reads itself, with Q25 trimming in fastp and clone calling in MiXCR, and kept productive beta chains. Each CDR3 protein appears once, grouped with its most common genes and DNA. For this entry, the V and J calls and clone size follow TCRdb and not the study's own pipeline. For this sample the table gives 70,000 to 95,000 distinct CDR3 sequences, of which roughly 13% were detected only once. The ten top clones hold approximately 7.5% of the sample.

From the germline V gene, CDR1 is SQVTM and CDR2 is ANQGSEA. V has 4 bases trimmed and J has 2 bases trimmed; junction bases matching no gene number 2. The CDR3 starts with the cysteine, ends with the phenylalanine, and has 13 residues. CDR3 DNA only is kept here, 39 bases in frame from base 1. Sequencing used PBMCs. Recombination connected TRBV29-1 to TRBJ2-3, and 8 junctional nucleotides match TRBD1. This sequence originates from a woman aged 45 to 65 in good health. CDR3 region: CSVVRGLTDTQYF. Read as DNA, the sequence is TGCAGCGTTGTCAGGGGGCTCACAGATACGCAGTATTTT.